A selection of T cell receptor beta chains follows, all from one sample in a study of cytomegalovirus exposure and HLA in healthy donors. Libraries were prepared by immunoSEQ multiplex PCR; TCRdb keeps only in-frame clonotypes and omits some of them. The sample has over 250,000 clones, approximately 83% seen once. The sequencing sample was made of PBMCs. These receptors were obtained from a woman aged 18-29 years in good health and CMV-seronegative. Both conserved end residues are part of each CDR3. The D gene is left open where the match is weak. The size entry is marked missing in some rows and otherwise reads once, few, many or a size class.

TRBD2	TRBV19	TRBJ2-1	NA	CASSIASGIYNEQFF	TGTGCCAGTAGTATCGCTAGCGGGATCTACAATGAGCAGTTCTTC
TRBD2	TRBV5-1	TRBJ2-3	NA	CASSLYPSGGTDTQYF	TGCGCCAGCAGCTTGTACCCTAGCGGGGGCACAGATACGCAGTATTTT
NA	TRBV28	TRBJ1-1	NA	CASSLWGGTEEAFF	TGTGCCAGCAGTTTATGGGGGGGGACTGAGGAAGCTTTCTTT
NA	TRBV30	TRBJ2-5	NA	CAWSVRGNQETQYF	TGTGCCTGGAGTGTAAGAGGGAACCAAGAGACCCAGTACTTC
NA	TRBV7-2	TRBJ2-7	once	CASSLDPQRALYEQYF	TGTGCCAGCAGCTTAGACCCCCAGCGGGCTCTCTACGAGCAGTACTTC
NA	TRBV11-3	TRBJ2-2	NA	CASSLDPSGELFF	TGTGCCAGCAGCTTAGATCCCTCCGGGGAGCTGTTTTTT
NA	TRBV4-3	TRBJ2-3	NA	CASSQDFQGNTDTQYF	TGCGCCAGCAGCCAAGATTTCCAGGGAAATACAGATACGCAGTATTTT
NA	TRBV19	TRBJ1-3	NA	CASSIQGTGNTIYF	TGTGCCAGTAGTATACAGGGGACTGGAAACACCATATATTTT
TRBD1	TRBV11-2	TRBJ1-6	NA	CASSLARTGNSPLHF	TGTGCCAGCAGCTTAGCAAGGACAGGGAATTCACCCCTCCACTTT
NA	TRBV6-6	TRBJ1-2	NA	CASSYSGSQAGYGYTF	TGTGCCAGCAGTTACTCTGGGTCACAGGCAGGGTATGGCTACACCTTC
NA	TRBV5-1	TRBJ2-5	once	CASSFGLQETQYF	TGCGCCAGCAGCTTTGGGCTACAAGAGACCCAGTACTTC
NA	TRBV6-5	TRBJ1-4	NA	CASSYTYPSTNEKLFF	TGTGCCAGCAGTTACACATATCCGTCAACTAATGAAAAACTGTTTTTT
NA	TRBV7-9	TRBJ2-7	NA	CASSATGLPEQYF	TGTGCCAGCAGCGCTACAGGGTTACCGGAGCAGTACTTC
TRBD2	TRBV27	TRBJ2-7	NA	CASSLAGTSGIYEQYF	TGTGCCAGCAGTTTAGCCGGGACTAGCGGGATCTACGAGCAGTACTTC
TRBD1	TRBV6-5	TRBJ1-1	NA	CASSYSRTGPSTEAFF	TGTGCCAGCAGTTACTCCCGGACAGGACCTTCCACTGAAGCTTTCTTT
NA	TRBV19	TRBJ2-3	NA	CASSSSGWAGLTDTQYF	TGTGCCAGTAGTAGTTCAGGCTGGGCGGGACTCACAGATACGCAGTATTTT
TRBD1	TRBV11-3	TRBJ2-7	once	CASSVDRDYEQYF	TGTGCCAGCAGCGTTGACAGGGACTACGAGCAGTACTTC
NA	TRBV6-1	TRBJ2-7	NA	CASRERTSYPFEQYF	TGTGCCAGCAGGGAAAGGACATCATACCCCTTCGAGCAGTACTTC
TRBD1	TRBV4-2	TRBJ1-1	once	CASSQETGAMNTEAFF	TGTGCCAGCAGCCAAGAGACAGGGGCCATGAACACTGAAGCTTTCTTT
NA	TRBV6-6	TRBJ1-2	NA	CASSYPVGRGPYGYTF	TGTGCCAGCAGTTACCCCGTTGGCAGGGGTCCCTATGGCTACACCTTC
NA	TRBV13	TRBJ1-2	NA	CASSPYGYANYGYTF	TGTGCCAGCAGCCCCTACGGGTATGCAAACTATGGCTACACCTTC
TRBD1	TRBV7-2	TRBJ1-1	NA	CASSLNRGEAFF	TGTGCCAGCAGCTTAAACAGGGGCGAAGCTTTCTTT
NA	TRBV10-3	TRBJ1-1	NA	CAISESGLRGGTEAFF	TGTGCCATCAGTGAGTCTGGACTCCGAGGCGGGACTGAAGCTTTCTTT
NA	TRBV6-5	TRBJ2-7	NA	CASSFASSVEQYF	TGTGCCAGCTCCTTTGCTAGCTCGGTCGAGCAGTACTTC
TRBD1	TRBV28	TRBJ1-4	NA	CASRKGQGANEKLFF	TGTGCCAGCAGGAAAGGACAGGGGGCTAATGAAAAACTGTTTTTT
NA	TRBV27	TRBJ1-2	NA	CASSADSTFYGYTF	TGTGCCAGCAGTGCGGACAGCACCTTCTATGGCTACACCTTC
NA	TRBV19	TRBJ2-7	NA	CASSIAPGTYEQYF	TGTGCCAGTAGTATAGCCCCAGGGACCTACGAGCAGTACTTC
TRBD1	TRBV6-1	TRBJ2-7	few	CASSRDRIYSYEQYF	TGTGCCAGCAGCCGGGACAGGATATACTCCTACGAGCAGTACTTC
NA	TRBV11-2	TRBJ2-2	NA	CASSLYHGVSRELFF	TGTGCCAGCAGCTTATATCACGGGGTTTCCCGAGAGCTGTTTTTT
TRBD1	TRBV6-5	TRBJ1-1	NA	CASSYPGDRQNTEAFF	TGTGCCAGCAGTTACCCCGGGGACAGACAGAACACTGAAGCTTTCTTT
NA	TRBV4-2	TRBJ1-2	NA	CASSQEAGDYGYTF	TGTGCCAGCAGCCAAGAGGCAGGGGACTATGGCTACACCTTC
NA	TRBV6-5	TRBJ1-2	once	CASSYSAFRGYTF	TGTGCCAGCAGTTACTCGGCCTTCAGGGGCTACACCTTC
TRBD1	TRBV5-1	TRBJ1-3	once	CASSLGQGARGNTIYF	TGCGCCAGCAGCTTGGGGCAGGGGGCGCGCGGAAACACCATATATTTT
NA	TRBV14	TRBJ2-7	NA	CASSQDHGYEQYF	TGTGCCAGCAGCCAAGATCACGGGTACGAGCAGTACTTC
TRBD1	TRBV7-2	TRBJ1-2	NA	CASSPGQGAPGYTF	TGTGCCAGCAGCCCGGGACAGGGGGCTCCTGGCTACACCTTC
TRBD1	TRBV28	TRBJ1-4	NA	CASSLLWGQGALNEKLFF	TGTGCCAGCAGTTTATTATGGGGACAGGGGGCGCTGAATGAAAAACTGTTTTTT
NA	TRBV4-2	TRBJ1-2	NA	CASSQAAGHYGYTF	TGTGCCAGCAGCCAAGCGGCAGGGCACTATGGCTACACCTTC
TRBD1	TRBV19	TRBJ2-7	few	CASSTGQGPYEQYF	TGTGCCAGTAGTACGGGACAGGGCCCCTACGAGCAGTACTTC
NA	TRBV18	TRBJ1-1	NA	CASSPFSAQDTEAFF	TGTGCCAGCTCACCATTTTCCGCCCAGGACACTGAAGCTTTCTTT
TRBD1	TRBV2	TRBJ2-7	NA	CASSEVGQGYEQYF	TGTGCCAGCAGTGAAGTTGGACAGGGCTACGAGCAGTACTTC
TRBD2	TRBV30	TRBJ2-2	NA	CAWSSLAGSTGELFF	TGTGCCTGGAGTAGCCTAGCGGGGAGCACCGGGGAGCTGTTTTTT